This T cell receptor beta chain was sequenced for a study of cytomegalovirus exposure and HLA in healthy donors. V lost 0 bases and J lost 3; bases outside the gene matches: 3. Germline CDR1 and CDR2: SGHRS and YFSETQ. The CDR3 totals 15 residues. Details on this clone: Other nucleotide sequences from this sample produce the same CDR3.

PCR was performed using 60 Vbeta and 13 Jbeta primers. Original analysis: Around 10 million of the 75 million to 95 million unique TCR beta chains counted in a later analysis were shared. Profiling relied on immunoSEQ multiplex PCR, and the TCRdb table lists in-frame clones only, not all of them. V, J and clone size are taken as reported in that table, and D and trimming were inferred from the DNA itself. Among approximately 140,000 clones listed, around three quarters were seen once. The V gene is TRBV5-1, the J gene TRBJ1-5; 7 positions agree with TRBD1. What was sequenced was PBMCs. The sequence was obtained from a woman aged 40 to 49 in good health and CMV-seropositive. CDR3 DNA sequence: TGCGCCAGCAGCTTGGGACAGGGCAACAATCAGCCCCAGCATTTT. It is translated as CASSLGQGNNQPQHF. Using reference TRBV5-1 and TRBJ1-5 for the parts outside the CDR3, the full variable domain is KAGVTQTPRYLIKTRGQQVTLSCSPISGHRSVSWYQQTPGQGLQFLFEYFSETQRNKGNFPGRFSGRQFSNSRSEMNVSTLELGDSALYLCASSLGQGNNQPQHFGDGTRLSIL.